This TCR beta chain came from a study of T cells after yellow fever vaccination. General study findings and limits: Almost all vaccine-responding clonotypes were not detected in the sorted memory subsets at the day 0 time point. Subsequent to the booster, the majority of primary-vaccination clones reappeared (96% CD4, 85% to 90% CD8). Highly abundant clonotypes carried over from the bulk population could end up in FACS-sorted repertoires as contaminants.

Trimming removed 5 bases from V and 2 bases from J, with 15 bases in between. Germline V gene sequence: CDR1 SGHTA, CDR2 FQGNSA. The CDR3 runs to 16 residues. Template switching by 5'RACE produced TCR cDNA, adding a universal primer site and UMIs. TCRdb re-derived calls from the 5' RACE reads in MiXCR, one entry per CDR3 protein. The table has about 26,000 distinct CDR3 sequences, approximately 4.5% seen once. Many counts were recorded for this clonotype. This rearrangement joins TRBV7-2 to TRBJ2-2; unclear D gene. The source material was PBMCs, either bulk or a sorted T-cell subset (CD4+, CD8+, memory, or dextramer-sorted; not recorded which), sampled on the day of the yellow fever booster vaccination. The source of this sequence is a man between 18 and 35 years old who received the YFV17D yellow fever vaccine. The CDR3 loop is CASSPELVGNTGELFF. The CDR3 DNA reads TGTGCCAGCAGCCCGGAGCTAGTTGGAAACACCGGGGAGCTGTTTTTT. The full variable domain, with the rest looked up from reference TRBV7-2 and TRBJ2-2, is GAGVSQSPSNKVTEKGKDVELRCDPISGHTALYWYRQSLGQGLEFLIYFQGNSAPDKSGLPSDRFSAERTGGSVSTLTIQRTQQEDSAVYLCASSPELVGNTGELFFGEGSRLTVL.